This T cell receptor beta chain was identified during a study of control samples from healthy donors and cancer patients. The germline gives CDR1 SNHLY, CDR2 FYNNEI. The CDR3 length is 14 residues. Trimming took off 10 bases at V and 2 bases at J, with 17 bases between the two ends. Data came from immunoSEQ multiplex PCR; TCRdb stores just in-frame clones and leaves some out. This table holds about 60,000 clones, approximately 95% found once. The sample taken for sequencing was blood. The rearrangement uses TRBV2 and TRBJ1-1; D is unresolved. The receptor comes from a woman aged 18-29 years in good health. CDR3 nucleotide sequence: TGTGCCACCCCCCCGACACGGGGAAACACTGAAGCTTTCTTT. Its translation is CATPPTRGNTEAFF.